The 22 T cell receptor beta chains reported below all come from one sample, sequenced in a study of OX40 agonist ivuxolimab in advanced cancers. Repertoires were generated with immunoSEQ multiplex PCR, while TCRdb's copy carries only in-frame clones and drops some. The sample carries 90,000 to 100,000 clones, about 96% recorded once. Sequenced here: CD4+ or CD8+ T cells sorted from blood, sampled in a trial of the OX40 agonist ivuxolimab. These receptors were collected from an adult with an advanced solid tumor such as melanoma, head and neck, liver or kidney cancer.

The chain carries TRBV28 and TRBJ2-1; D is perhaps TRBD1 (5 bases). CDR1 MDHEN and CDR2 SYDVKM come from the germline V gene. The CDR3 runs to 15 residues. V was pared by 1 base and J by 4 bases, with 11 bases between. CDR3 residues: CASSLLGRLYNEQFF. Written as DNA, the CDR3 is TGTGCCAGCAGTTTATTGGGGCGACTTTACAATGAGCAGTTCTTC.

This chain connects TRBV27 to TRBJ2-2, with D possibly TRBD1 on 8 matching bases. The CDR3 totals 15 residues. Trimming took 5 bases from V and 4 from J, leaving 14 bases between them. Germline-derived CDR1 and CDR2 are MNHEY and SMNVEV (reference sequence). The chain's CDR3 is CASSPQGGFTGELFF. In nucleotides, the CDR3 is TGTGCCAGCAGTCCACAGGGGGGGTTCACCGGGGAGCTGTTTTTT.

CDR3 protein: CASSYASGSHGEQFF. The CDR3 DNA sequence: TGTGCCAGCAGTTACGCTAGCGGGAGTCACGGTGAGCAGTTCTTC. V is TRBV6-6 and J is TRBJ2-1; 10 nucleotides align to TRBD2. Looked up from germline, CDR1 is MNHNY and CDR2 is SVGAGI (reference sequence). Trimming removed 2 bases from V and 9 bases from J; junction bases left unmatched: 7. The CDR3 contains 15 residues.

The J gene is TRBJ2-3, the V gene TRBV7-8; 10 positions agree with TRBD1. The trim removed 4 bases at V and 2 bases at J, leaving 6 bases unmatched. The CDR3 has 16 residues. Germline V CDR1 and CDR2: SGHVS, FQNEAQ. The CDR3 spells CASSWRQGAPTDTQYF. In DNA, the CDR3 is TGTGCCAGCAGCTGGAGACAGGGGGCTCCCACAGATACGCAGTATTTT.

The chain employs TRBV5-1 and TRBJ2-3; D remains unclear. The V and J ends lost 4 bases and 2 bases respectively, with 11 bases between them. Germline CDR1 SGHRS, CDR2 YFSETQ. The length of the CDR3 is 14 residues. CDR3 protein: CASSELPPTDTQYF. In DNA form, the CDR3 reads TGCGCCAGCAGCGAATTACCGCCCACAGATACGCAGTATTTT.

The chain links TRBV7-9 to TRBJ2-1; 7 bases match TRBD1. The CDR3 loop spans 14 amino acids. Trimming cost V 5 bases and J 2 bases; bases outside gene matches: 3. The germline CDR1 and CDR2 sequences are SEHNR and FQNEAQ (reference sequence). The CDR3 bases are TGTGCCAGCAGCCGACAGGGCCCCTACAATGAGCAGTTCTTC. Translation gives CASSRQGPYNEQFF.

This clone was found once. This chain uses TRBV7-3 with TRBJ1-2; D uncertain. The CDR3 length is 16 residues. The germline V gene encodes CDR1 SGHTA and CDR2 FQGTGA. The V end was cut by 2 bases, the J end by 1 base, with 14 bases between. The CDR3 DNA is TGTGCCAGCAGCTTAGACCGGACGTCGGGTAACTATGGCTACACCTTC. Its translation is CASSLDRTSGNYGYTF. The full variable domain, its missing parts supplied by reference TRBV7-3 and TRBJ1-2, is GAGVSQTPSNKVTEKGKYVELRCDPISGHTALYWYRQSLGQGPEFLIYFQGTGAADDSGLPNDRFFAVRPEGSVSTLKIQRTERGDSAVYLCASSLDRTSGNYGYTFGSGTRLTVV.

V usage is TRBV7-9 and J usage is TRBJ1-5, with TRBD1 matching 10 bases. Unmatched junction bases numbered 12, after V lost 4 bases and J lost 9 bases. This CDR3 comprises 16 residues. The germline gives CDR1 SEHNR, CDR2 FQNEAQ (reference sequence). This CDR3 is CASSSTLTGGGLPQHF. The DNA for the CDR3 is TGTGCCAGCAGCTCCACTCTGACAGGGGGCGGACTGCCCCAGCATTTT.

The V gene is TRBV7-9, the J gene TRBJ2-7, with D unclear. The CDR3 totals 12 residues. The V and J ends lost 3 bases and 0 bases respectively, with 3 bases between them. Germline V gene data show CDR1 as SEHNR and CDR2 as FQNEAQ (reference sequence). The CDR3 loop reads CASSFPSYEQYF. In DNA, the CDR3 is TGTGCCAGCAGCTTCCCCTCCTACGAGCAGTACTTC.

The rearrangement uses TRBV15 and TRBJ2-5; weak D call: TRBD1 (6 bases). The ends were cut back, 2 bases at V and 5 bases at J, with 9 bases in the middle. Germline V gives CDR1 LNHNV, CDR2 YYDKDF (reference sequence). The CDR3 runs to 13 residues. The chain's CDR3 is CATSRNRVETQYF. The CDR3 DNA follows: TGTGCCACCAGCAGAAACAGGGTTGAGACCCAGTACTTC.

The genes are TRBV11-2 and TRBJ2-7; D unresolved. The length of the CDR3 is 14 residues. In germline, CDR1 is SGHAT, CDR2 FQNNGV. V gave up 1 base and J gave up 2 bases, with 9 bases separating them. CDR3 in amino acids: CASSLAGRTYEQYF. For the CDR3, the DNA is TGTGCCAGCAGCTTAGCCGGACGGACCTACGAGCAGTACTTC.

This chain connects TRBV28 to TRBJ2-1; 7 bases fit TRBD2. This CDR3 has 12 amino acids. CDR1 and CDR2 from the germline V gene are MDHEN and SYDVKM. V gave up 7 bases and J gave up 7 bases; unmatched junction bases: 4. CDR3 loop: CASKAGRNEQFF. CDR3 bases: TGTGCCAGCAAAGCGGGGCGGAATGAGCAGTTCTTC.

The chain couples TRBV2 to TRBJ2-3, with D possibly being TRBD2 (7 bases). Germline V lookup: CDR1 SNHLY, CDR2 FYNNEI. V was clipped by 8 bases and J by 13 bases, with 13 bases between them. The CDR3 covers 10 residues. CDR3 nucleotide sequence: TGTGCCAGCCGGGGGCTAGCGGAGTATTTT. Protein: CASRGLAEYF.

This chain uses TRBV28 with TRBJ2-1; D ambiguous. Trimming left V 11 bases short and J 0 bases short, with 8 bases between. This CDR3 comprises 12 residues. The germline gives CDR1 MDHEN, CDR2 SYDVKM. The CDR3 DNA sequence: TGTGCCGCTTCAATCTCCTACAATGAGCAGTTCTTC. Amino acids: CAASISYNEQFF.

In this sample, this clone turned up once. The V and J genes are TRBV6-5 and TRBJ2-5, with TRBD1 as a possible D gene (6 bases). Trimming removed 3 bases at V and 2 bases at J, with 10 bases between. The CDR3 runs 14 residues. Germline loops: CDR1 MNHEY, CDR2 SVGAGI. The CDR3 nucleotides are TGTGCCAGCAGTTATGGGGACACTCAAGAGACCCAGTACTTC. Translation: CASSYGDTQETQYF.

The rearrangement joins TRBV7-8 to TRBJ1-1, with D possibly matching TRBD1 (6 bases). V lost 3 bases, J lost 5 bases, and 22 bases lay in between. Germline V gene data show CDR1 as SGHVS and CDR2 as FQNEAQ. The CDR3 has 17 amino acids. The CDR3 sequence: CASSFPQGSSLGTEAFF. The CDR3, as DNA: TGTGCCAGCAGCTTTCCACAGGGTTCTTCCTTGGGGACTGAAGCTTTCTTT.

This chain links TRBV7-9 with TRBJ2-3; D remains unclear. Germline V CDR1 and CDR2: SEHNR, FQNEAQ (reference sequence). CDR3 size: 17 residues. The V end was cut by 5 bases, the J end by 0 bases, with 18 bases between. Written as DNA, the CDR3 is TGTGCCAGCAGCCCACTTGGGCGGTCCTCGAGCACAGATACGCAGTATTTT. Translation: CASSPLGRSSSTDTQYF.

For this clone: This CDR3 is also generated by other DNA sequences in the sample. The chain is built from TRBV27 and TRBJ1-6, with unresolved D. CDR1 is MNHEY and CDR2 is SMNVEV in the germline V gene (reference sequence). Trimming took off 5 bases at V and 7 bases at J, with 6 bases between the two ends. The CDR3 has 12 amino acids. This CDR3 reads CASSLYNSPLHF. The CDR3 DNA follows: TGTGCCAGCAGTCTATACAATTCACCCCTCCACTTT.

This chain connects TRBV27 to TRBJ1-4, with 9 bases that match TRBD1. CDR1 is MNHEY and CDR2 is SMNVEV in the germline V gene (reference sequence). This CDR3 has 17 amino acids. With 5 bases clipped from V and 5 bases from J, the junction kept 12 bases outside the gene matches. The DNA for the CDR3 is TGTGCCAGCAGTCAAGGACAGGGGCACACCCTGAATGAAAAACTGTTTTTT. Translation gives CASSQGQGHTLNEKLFF.

J is TRBJ2-1 and V is TRBV19; TRBD2 aligns across 12 bases. The trim removed 5 bases at V and 2 bases at J, leaving 4 bases unmatched. CDR1 and CDR2 from the germline V gene are LNHDA and SQIVND (reference sequence). This CDR3 spans 16 amino acids. For the CDR3, the DNA is TGTGCCAGTAGTTACTCTAGCGGGAGGGCCTACAATGAGCAGTTCTTC. Translation gives CASSYSSGRAYNEQFF.

The CDR3: CASSQGTGGLNGYTF. As DNA, the CDR3 is TGCGCCAGCAGCCAAGGGACAGGGGGCTTAAATGGCTACACCTTC. The chain carries TRBV4-3 and TRBJ1-2; TRBD1 agrees at 11 bases. Trimming took 1 base from V and 6 from J; bases not matched to a gene: 4. CDR1 is LGHNA and CDR2 is YSLEER in the germline V gene. The CDR3 totals 15 residues.

The chain couples TRBV9 to TRBJ2-2; a possible D gene is TRBD2 (6 bases). Per the germline V gene, CDR1 is SGDLS and CDR2 is YYNGEE. The CDR3 sequence is 17 residues long. The germline V and J ends were trimmed by 1 base and 0 bases, with 13 bases remaining between them. In DNA form, the CDR3 reads TGTGCCAGCAGCGTATACGGAGGGTCAGCGAACACCGGGGAGCTGTTTTTT. This gives the protein CASSVYGGSANTGELFF.